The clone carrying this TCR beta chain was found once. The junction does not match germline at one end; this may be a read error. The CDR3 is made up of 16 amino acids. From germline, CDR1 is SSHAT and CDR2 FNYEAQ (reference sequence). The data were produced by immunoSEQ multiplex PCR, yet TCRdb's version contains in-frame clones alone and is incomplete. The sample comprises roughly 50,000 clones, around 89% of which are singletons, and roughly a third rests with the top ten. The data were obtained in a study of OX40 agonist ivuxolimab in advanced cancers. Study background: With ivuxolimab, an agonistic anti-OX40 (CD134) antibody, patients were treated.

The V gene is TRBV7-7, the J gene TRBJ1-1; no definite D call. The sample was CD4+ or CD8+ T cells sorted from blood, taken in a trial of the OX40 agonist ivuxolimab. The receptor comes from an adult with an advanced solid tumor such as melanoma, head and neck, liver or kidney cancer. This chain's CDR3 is CASSPYPSFMNTEAFF. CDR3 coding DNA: TGTGCTAGCAGCCCCTACCCATCCTTTATGAACACTGAAGCTTTCTTT.